A single sample is the source of the 8 T cell receptor beta chains below, sequenced in a study of cytomegalovirus exposure and HLA in healthy donors. This PCR relied on a set of 60 Vbeta primers and 13 Jbeta primers. Repertoires were generated with immunoSEQ multiplex PCR, while TCRdb's copy carries only in-frame clones and drops some. The sample lists 150,000 to 200,000 clones; around 80% were seen once. Sample: PBMCs. Source of these receptors: a man over 45 in good health and CMV-seropositive.

In its sample, this clone was seen a few times. The genes are TRBV6-9 and TRBJ2-7; 7 bases line up with TRBD1. This CDR3 comprises 15 residues. J lost 5 bases, V lost 0 bases, and 7 bases had no gene match. Germline V gene data show CDR1 as MNHGY and CDR2 as SVAAGI. The CDR3 DNA reads as TGTGCCAGCAGTTATTCTAGACAGGGTCGGGACGAGCAGTACGTC. This codes for CASSYSRQGRDEQYV.

J is TRBJ2-5 and V is TRBV4-1; 8 bases fit TRBD2. Germline trimming cut 6 bases from V and 1 base from J; bases unmatched to any gene: 7. The CDR3 totals 15 residues. Germline V gene data show CDR1 as MGHRA and CDR2 as YSYEKL. The DNA of the CDR3 is TGCGCCAGCAGGGGTAGCGGGACCTTCCAAGAGACCCAGTACTTC. This sequence encodes CASRGSGTFQETQYF.

V and J are TRBV7-8 and TRBJ2-2; D perhaps matches TRBD2 (7 bases). V lost 5 bases and J lost 9, with 22 bases in between. Per germline, CDR1 SGHVS and CDR2 FQNEAQ. CDR3 length: 16 amino acids. The CDR3 DNA is TGTGCCAGCAGCCCGTGGGAGGAGGGGGGGGTAAGGGAGCTGTTTTTT. This translates into CASSPWEEGGVRELFF. The full variable domain, with the rest looked up from reference TRBV7-8 and TRBJ2-2, is GAGVSQSPRYKVAKRGQDVALRCDPISGHVSLFWYQQALGQGPEFLTYFQNEAQLDKSGLPSDRFFAERPEGSVSTLKIQRTQQEDSAVYLCASSPWEEGGVRELFFGEGSRLTVL.

This chain joins TRBV9 and TRBJ2-2, with D unresolved. CDR1 SGDLS and CDR2 YYNGEE come from the germline V gene. V was trimmed by 0 bases and J by 4 bases, leaving 4 bases between them. CDR3 length: 13 residues. In DNA form, the CDR3 reads TGTGCCAGCAGCGTAGTAATCACCGGGGAGCTGTTTTTT. Amino acid sequence: CASSVVITGELFF.

The chain combines TRBV14 with TRBJ2-7, with 7 bases matching TRBD1. This CDR3 has 14 residues. Germline lookup yields CDR1 SGHDN and CDR2 FVKESK. V lost 5 bases, J lost 4 bases, and 8 bases stayed unmatched. The DNA of the CDR3 is TGTGCCAGCAGCACTCGGGACAGAACGTACGAGCAGTACTTC. This sequence encodes CASSTRDRTYEQYF.

This clone was picked up one time. The chain recombines TRBV6-1 with TRBJ1-1; 9 bases match TRBD1. V was pared by 8 bases and J by 11 bases, with 9 bases of the junction left unmatched. The CDR3 sequence is 12 residues long. Looked up from germline, CDR1 is MNHNS and CDR2 is SASEGT. CDR3 amino acids: CASLTGGVMAFF. The CDR3 nucleotides read TGTGCCAGCCTCACAGGGGGCGTTATGGCTTTCTTT.

The rearrangement uses TRBV18 and TRBJ2-1, with 10 bases identical to TRBD2. V lost 4 bases and J lost 7; bases outside the gene matches: 10. Germline loops: CDR1 KGHSH, CDR2 LQKENI. The CDR3 length is 16 residues. CDR3 nucleotides: TGTGCCAGCTCACTTCTAGCGGGAGAATCTTTGAATGAGCAGTTCTTC. It yields the protein CASSLLAGESLNEQFF.

The chain employs TRBV11-3 and TRBJ2-3, with TRBD2 identical over 9 bases. Germline V gene sequence: CDR1 SGHNT, CDR2 YENEEA. V lost 3 bases and J lost 4; bases outside the gene matches: 2. CDR3 length equals 14 residues. Here the CDR3 reads CASSLSGRPDTQYF. The CDR3 nucleotides read TGTGCCAGCAGCTTGAGCGGGAGGCCAGATACGCAGTATTTT.